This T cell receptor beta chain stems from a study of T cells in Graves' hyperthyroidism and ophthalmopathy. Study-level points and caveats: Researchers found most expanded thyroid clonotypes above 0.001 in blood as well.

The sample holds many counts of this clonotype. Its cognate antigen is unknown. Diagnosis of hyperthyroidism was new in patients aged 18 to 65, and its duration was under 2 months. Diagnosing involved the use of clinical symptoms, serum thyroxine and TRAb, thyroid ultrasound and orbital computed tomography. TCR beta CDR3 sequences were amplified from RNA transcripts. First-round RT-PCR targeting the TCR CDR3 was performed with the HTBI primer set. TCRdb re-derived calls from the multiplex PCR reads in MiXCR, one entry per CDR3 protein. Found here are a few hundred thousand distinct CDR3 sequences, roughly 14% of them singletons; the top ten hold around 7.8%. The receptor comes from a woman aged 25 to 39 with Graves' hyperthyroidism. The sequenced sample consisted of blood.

The CDR3 nucleotides are TGTGCCAGCAGTGAACGGGGCGGAGGGGCTAACTATGGCTACACCTTC. Its protein is CASSERGGGANYGYTF. This chain links TRBV6-1 with TRBJ1-2; weak D call: TRBD1 (5 bases). In germline, CDR1 is MNHNS, CDR2 SASEGT. CDR3 size: 16 residues. Trimming cost V 2 bases and J 0 bases, with 13 bases left between them.